Shown below are 31 T cell receptor beta chains from a single sample sequenced in a study of T-cell reconstitution after alpha-beta-depleted transplantation in children. The TCRbeta library was prepared with unique molecular identifiers. TCRdb reprocessed the PCR reads with MiXCR, giving one entry per CDR3 protein. The sample lists about 610,000 distinct CDR3 sequences, over 9.5% seen once, with less than 5% in the top ten. Here the sequenced sample was PBMCs from the stem cell graft donor, taken from the stem cell graft. These receptors all come from a human donor who donated a stem cell graft to a child with acute myeloid leukemia.

This clonotype was seen only a few times. The chain joins TRBV7-6 to TRBJ1-6; no reliable D call. Between the trimmed V and J ends, which lost 1 base and 6 bases, there was a span of 13 bases. CDR1 is SGHVS, CDR2 FNYEAQ, per germline. The CDR3 totals 16 residues. The CDR3 is CASSLGALGSNSPLHF. DNA for the CDR3: TGTGCCAGCAGCTTAGGGGCGCTCGGCAGTAATTCACCCCTCCACTTT. Full variable domain (missing parts from reference TRBV7-6 and TRBJ1-6): GAGVSQSPRYKVTKRGQDVALRCDPISGHVSLYWYRQALGQGPEFLTYFNYEAQQDKSGLPNDRFSAERPEGSISTLTIQRTEQRDSAMYRCASSLGALGSNSPLHFGNGTRLTVT.

This chain connects TRBV5-5 to TRBJ2-3; TRBD2 matches 11 bases. CDR3 size: 18 residues. Germline V gene lookup returns CDR1 SGHKS and CDR2 YYEKEE (reference sequence). J was trimmed by 6 bases and V by 0 bases; bases with no gene match: 12. CDR3 bases: TGTGCCAGCAGCTTGGGGGCATTAGCGGGAGGGCCAGGGGATACGCAGTATTTT. Translated, it gives CASSLGALAGGPGDTQYF.

V is TRBV29-1 and J is TRBJ1-2, with TRBD1 as a possible D gene (6 bases). Germline V gene data show CDR1 as SQVTM and CDR2 as ANQGSEA. The V end lost 7 bases, the J end lost 8 bases, and 17 bases lay between the germline ends. CDR3 size: 12 residues. CDR3 sequence: CSAEGGAGGYTF. The DNA of the CDR3 is TGCAGCGCCGAGGGGGGGGCTGGGGGCTACACCTTC.

CDR3 in amino acids: CASSYEGLPEETQYF. The CDR3 nucleotides read TGTGCCAGCAGTTACGAGGGGCTCCCCGAGGAGACCCAGTACTTC. V gene TRBV12-3 or TRBV12-4 combines with J gene TRBJ2-5, with D perhaps assigned TRBD1 or TRBD2 (5 bases each). V gave up 4 bases and J gave up 5 bases, with 17 bases separating them. CDR3 length: 15 amino acids.

The chain uses TRBV18 and TRBJ2-1; 14 nucleotides match TRBD2. V shed 1 base, J shed 8 bases, and the junction held 4 bases outside the gene matches. Germline V CDR1 and CDR2: KGHSH, LQKENI. The CDR3 totals 16 residues. CDR3 DNA sequence: TGTGCCAGCTCACCACAGGGGACTAGCGGGAGTGATGAGCAGTTCTTC. It translates to CASSPQGTSGSDEQFF.

This clonotype was seen repeatedly, ten times or more. The rearrangement links TRBV27 to TRBJ2-7; tentative D call: TRBD2 (5 bases). Trimming took 6 bases from V and 2 from J, leaving 14 bases between them. The CDR3 covers 14 residues. CDR1 is MNHEY and CDR2 is SMNVEV in the germline V gene (reference sequence). The CDR3 region has the DNA TGTGCCAGCAGGCCTATGGGAGCTGCCTACGAGCAGTACTTC. Amino acid sequence: CASRPMGAAYEQYF.

This clonotype was counted only a few times. The chain is built from TRBV3-1 and TRBJ2-2; the D gene is possibly TRBD1 (7 bases). The CDR3 is made up of 16 amino acids. Germline values: CDR1 LGHDT, CDR2 YNNKEL (reference sequence). Trimming left V 7 bases short and J 7 bases short, with 22 bases between. The CDR3 DNA reads TGTGCCAGCAACCGAAAGGGAGGACAGGTTGGCGGGGAGCTGTTTTTT. This gives the protein CASNRKGGQVGGELFF.

This clonotype was counted at least ten times. The rearrangement joins TRBV12-3 or TRBV12-4 to TRBJ2-7; D could derive from TRBD1 or TRBD2 (5 bases each). The CDR3 contains 14 residues. The V and J ends lost 6 bases and 2 bases respectively, with 14 bases between them. CDR3 DNA sequence: TGTGCCAGCAGCTCCGGGACGTCAACCTACGAGCAGTACTTC. Amino acids: CASSSGTSTYEQYF.

In this sample, this clonotype turned up a few times. CDR3 DNA sequence: TGTGCCAGCAACAGTTGGGGCCGGGACAAGCACAACGAGCAGTACTTC. Protein sequence: CASNSWGRDKHNEQYF. V is TRBV12-3 or TRBV12-4 and J is TRBJ2-7, with D possibly being TRBD1 (6 bases). The CDR3 runs 16 residues. Trimming shortened V by 7 bases and J by 5 bases, and 24 bases separated the two germline ends.

This clonotype was recorded a few times. The rearrangement links TRBV27 to TRBJ1-4, with TRBD1 identical over 10 bases. Germline CDR1 is MNHEY and CDR2 is SMNVEV (reference sequence). Trimming removed 2 bases from V and 3 bases from J; junction bases left unmatched: 9. The CDR3 length is 18 residues. CDR3 in amino acids: CASSLLPGQGRSNEKLFF. Written as DNA, the CDR3 is TGTGCCAGCAGTTTACTACCGGGACAGGGGAGGTCTAATGAAAAACTGTTTTTT.

This clonotype was recorded only once. The V call is TRBV7-2, the J call TRBJ2-5, with no clear D. Germline loops: CDR1 SGHTA, CDR2 FQGNSA. Trimming removed 2 bases from V and 1 base from J, with 11 bases in between. The CDR3 runs 15 residues. The CDR3 sequence is CASSLRQHPQETQYF. CDR3 DNA sequence: TGTGCCAGCAGCTTAAGGCAGCATCCCCAAGAGACCCAGTACTTC.

This chain joins TRBV20-1 and TRBJ2-1; 9 bases agree with TRBD2. The length of the CDR3 is 15 residues. V lost 1 base and J lost 7; bases outside the gene matches: 8. In germline, CDR1 is DFQATT, CDR2 SNEGSKA (reference sequence). The CDR3 DNA reads as TGCAGTGCTAGAGTCCTAGCGGGAATCGGGAATGAGCAGTTCTTC. Translated, it gives CSARVLAGIGNEQFF.

This clonotype has just a few counts. V usage is TRBV28 and J usage is TRBJ2-3; 12 nucleotides line up with TRBD1. Germline V gives CDR1 MDHEN, CDR2 SYDVKM. The CDR3 totals 14 residues. The ends lost 7 bases at V and 4 bases at J; junction bases unmatched: 3. The CDR3 DNA reads TGTGCCAGCATGGGACAGGGGGCCCCAGATACGCAGTATTTT. Protein: CASMGQGAPDTQYF.

This clonotype was seen more than once but under ten times. The chain is built from TRBV7-2 and TRBJ2-1, with D possibly TRBD1 on 6 matching bases. Looked up from germline, CDR1 is SGHTA and CDR2 is FQGNSA. Trimming shortened V by 7 bases and J by 7 bases, and 20 bases separated the two germline ends. This CDR3 comprises 15 residues. CDR3 sequence reads: CASTPGAAPSNEQFF. In DNA form, the CDR3 reads TGTGCCAGCACCCCAGGGGCGGCCCCCTCTAATGAGCAGTTCTTC.

The gene calls are TRBV6-5 and TRBJ2-5; D unclear. From germline, CDR1 is MNHEY and CDR2 SVGAGI. The CDR3 extends over 14 amino acids. The V end lost 2 bases, the J end lost 5 bases, and 12 bases lay between the germline ends. As DNA, the CDR3 is TGTGCCAGCAGTTACGGCAGTCGTTCGGAGACCCAGTACTTC. Translated, it gives CASSYGSRSETQYF.

This clonotype has more than one count but fewer than ten. The chain joins TRBV7-9 to TRBJ2-1; 8 bases fit TRBD2. Trimming removed 1 base from V and 6 bases from J; junction bases left unmatched: 2. The CDR3 is 14 residues long. Germline V gives CDR1 SEHNR, CDR2 FQNEAQ (reference sequence). The CDR3 here is CASSLGSGINEQFF. CDR3 sequence (DNA): TGTGCCAGCAGCTTAGGTAGCGGGATCAATGAGCAGTTCTTC.

This clonotype was seen a single time. The CDR3 DNA is TGTGCCAGCTCATTGAAGACCGGGGTCTCTGGAAACACCATATATTTT. It is translated as CASSLKTGVSGNTIYF. The chain links TRBV18 to TRBJ1-3; D gene ambiguous. CDR1 is KGHSH, CDR2 LQKENI, per germline. The V end was cut by 5 bases, the J end by 0 bases, with 14 bases between. The CDR3 has 16 amino acids.

In this sample, this clonotype turned up many times. The V gene is TRBV4-3, the J gene TRBJ2-1, with 9 bases aligning to TRBD2. Trimming removed 0 bases from V and 0 bases from J; junction bases left unmatched: 9. Germline CDR1 reads LGHNA; CDR2 reads YSLEER. The CDR3 covers 19 residues. The CDR3 loop is CASSQDLVLLAGSYNEQFF. CDR3 DNA: TGCGCCAGCAGCCAAGATTTGGTCTTACTAGCGGGCTCCTACAATGAGCAGTTCTTC.

The table lists this clonotype with a few counts. The CDR3, as DNA: TGTGCCAGCAGTCCTTTCAAGGCTGAGCAGTTCTTC. Translating gives CASSPFKAEQFF. This chain links TRBV7-2 with TRBJ2-1; D gene uncertain. In germline, CDR1 is SGHTA, CDR2 FQGNSA. Between the trimmed V and J ends, which lost 6 bases and 9 bases, there was a span of 12 bases. The CDR3 has 12 amino acids.

This clonotype was detected ten times or more. The J gene is TRBJ2-5, the V gene TRBV29-1, with D uncertain. CDR3 size: 13 residues. The V gene lost 2 bases and the J gene lost 0 bases, with 7 bases spanning the gap. The germline V gene has CDR1 SQVTM and CDR2 ANQGSEA. The CDR3 is CSVEKEYQETQYF. In DNA form, the CDR3 reads TGCAGCGTTGAAAAGGAGTACCAAGAGACCCAGTACTTC. Complete variable domain (other parts from reference TRBV29-1 and TRBJ2-5): SAVISQKPSRDICQRGTSLTIQCQVDSQVTMMFWYRQQPGQSLTLIATANQGSEATYESGFVIDKFPISRPNLTFSTLTVSNMSPEDSSIYLCSVEKEYQETQYFGPGTRLLVL.

This clonotype has ten or more counts. V gene TRBV7-2 combines with J gene TRBJ2-7; no definite D call. This CDR3 is 14 amino acids long. Looked up from germline, CDR1 is SGHTA and CDR2 is FQGNSA. The V end lost 2 bases, the J end lost 2 bases, and 10 bases lay between the germline ends. CDR3 sequence: CASSLNSAPYEQYF. The CDR3 bases are TGTGCCAGCAGCTTAAATTCCGCCCCCTACGAGCAGTACTTC.

This clonotype was seen ten or more times. V usage is TRBV25-1 and J usage is TRBJ1-2; D unresolved. Per the germline V gene, CDR1 is MGHDK and CDR2 is SYGVNS. V lost 1 base and J lost 3, with 15 bases in between. The length of the CDR3 is 16 residues. As DNA, the CDR3 is TGTGCCAGCAGTGAATCCTGGAGGGAACGGGACTATGGCTACACCTTC. As protein: CASSESWRERDYGYTF.

The sample holds many counts of this clonotype. V usage is TRBV24-1 and J usage is TRBJ2-1; 12 nucleotides align to TRBD2. From germline, CDR1 is KGHDR and CDR2 SFDVKD. The CDR3 extends over 18 amino acids. Losses at the gene ends were 6 bases for V and 7 bases for J; bases not matched to a gene: 15. The chain's CDR3 is CATSSPSGRAADPNEQFF. CDR3 sequence (DNA): TGTGCCACCAGTAGTCCTAGCGGGAGGGCCGCCGATCCGAATGAGCAGTTCTTC.

In this sample, this clonotype turned up many times. As DNA, the CDR3 is TGCGCCAGCAGCCAAGACGGCGCCCTGAACACTGAAGCTTTCTTT. Translated: CASSQDGALNTEAFF. This rearrangement joins TRBV4-3 to TRBJ1-1; D is ambiguous. V was cut by 0 bases and J by 0 bases, with 8 bases left in between. This CDR3 has 15 residues. Germline V gene lookup returns CDR1 LGHNA and CDR2 YSLEER.

This clonotype was recorded at least ten times. This chain joins TRBV6-1 and TRBJ2-3; D may be TRBD2 (7 bases). CDR3 length: 16 amino acids. Trimming removed 7 bases at V and 3 bases at J, with 20 bases between. Germline V gene lookup returns CDR1 MNHNS and CDR2 SASEGT. CDR3 loop: CASTPQKGGWTDTQYF. The CDR3 DNA follows: TGTGCCAGCACTCCCCAAAAGGGGGGGTGGACAGATACGCAGTATTTT.

This clonotype was detected only a few times. The chain carries TRBV7-2 and TRBJ2-7; no clear D. V was shortened by 1 base and J by 0 bases, with 10 bases between the two germline ends. The germline gives CDR1 SGHTA, CDR2 FQGNSA. The CDR3 has 15 amino acids. CDR3 in amino acids: CASSLVAQHSYEQYF. The CDR3 DNA is TGTGCCAGCAGCTTAGTCGCACAGCACTCCTACGAGCAGTACTTC.

This clonotype was found many times. V gene TRBV6-2 or TRBV6-3 combines with J gene TRBJ2-1; 11 bases map to TRBD2. V shed 2 bases and J 3 bases; nucleotides not matched to a gene: 6. This CDR3 has 17 residues. CDR1 is MNHEY and CDR2 is SVGEGT in the germline V gene. The chain's CDR3 is CASSYPGLAAGYNEQFF. DNA of the CDR3: TGTGCCAGCAGTTACCCGGGACTAGCGGCCGGCTACAATGAGCAGTTCTTC.

The chain is built from TRBV29-1 and TRBJ1-1; 8 bases are shared with TRBD1. V was clipped by 1 base and J by 7 bases; unmatched bases: 5. CDR3 size: 13 residues. Germline loops: CDR1 SQVTM, CDR2 ANQGSEA. The CDR3 bases are TGCAGCGTTGAAGCGGACAGGGCAAATGAAGCTTTCTTT. It yields the protein CSVEADRANEAFF.

There are a few counts of this clonotype. V usage is TRBV3-1 and J usage is TRBJ2-7; 13 nucleotides line up with TRBD2. The junction had 9 bases not matched to a gene; V was cut back by 7 bases and J by 0 bases. Germline V gene sequence: CDR1 LGHDT, CDR2 YNNKEL (reference sequence). This CDR3 comprises 17 residues. The CDR3 region has the DNA TGTGCCAGCACCCCCCGACTAGCGGGAGGTGACTCCTACGAGCAGTACTTC. It translates to CASTPRLAGGDSYEQYF.

The chain uses TRBV7-2 and TRBJ2-3; tentative D call: TRBD2 (5 bases). This CDR3 has 12 residues. V lost 3 bases, J lost 11 bases, and 12 bases lay in between. Germline CDR1 reads SGHTA; CDR2 reads FQGNSA. The CDR3 DNA sequence: TGTGCCAGCAGCTTTCCACTAGGAGGGCAGTATTTT. This gives the protein CASSFPLGGQYF. The variable domain in full, completed from reference TRBV7-2 and TRBJ2-3, reads GAGVSQSPSNKVTEKGKDVELRCDPISGHTALYWYRQSLGQGLEFLIYFQGNSAPDKSGLPSDRFSAERTGGSVSTLTIQRTQQEDSAVYLCASSFPLGGQYFGPGTRLTVL.

The chain uses TRBV4-2 and TRBJ2-5; D possibly corresponds to TRBD1 (5 bases). This CDR3 contains 17 residues. Germline V gene sequence: CDR1 LGHNA, CDR2 YNFKEQ. Trimming pared 2 bases from V and 2 bases from J, leaving 18 bases between. CDR3 amino acids: CASSQRPFSGAQETQYF. The CDR3 DNA reads TGTGCCAGCAGCCAACGCCCTTTTTCTGGGGCACAAGAGACCCAGTACTTC.